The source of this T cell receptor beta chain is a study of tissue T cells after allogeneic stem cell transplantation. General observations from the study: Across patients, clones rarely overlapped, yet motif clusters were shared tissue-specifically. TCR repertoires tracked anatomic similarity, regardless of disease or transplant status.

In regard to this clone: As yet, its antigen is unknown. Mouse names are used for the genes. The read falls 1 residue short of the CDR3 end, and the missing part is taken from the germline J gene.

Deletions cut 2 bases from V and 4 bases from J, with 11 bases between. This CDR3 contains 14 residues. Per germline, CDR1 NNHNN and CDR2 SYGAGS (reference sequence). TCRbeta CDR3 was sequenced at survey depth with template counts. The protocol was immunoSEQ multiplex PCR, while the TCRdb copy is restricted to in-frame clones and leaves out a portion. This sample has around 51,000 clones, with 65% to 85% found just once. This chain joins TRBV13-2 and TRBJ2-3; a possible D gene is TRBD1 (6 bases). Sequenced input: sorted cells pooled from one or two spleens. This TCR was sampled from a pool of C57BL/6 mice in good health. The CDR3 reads CASGEGTKSETLYF. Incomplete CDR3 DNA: TGTGCCAGCGGTGAAGGGACAAAATCAGAAACGCTGTAT.